This TCR beta chain stems from a study of a mutant IDH1 vaccine in newly diagnosed glioma. Study details: Visit V13 took place at week 47, and visit V12 happened at week 35. General study findings and limits: Immune responses arising from the vaccine appeared in about 93% of patients.

About this clone: Its antigen is still unknown.

Time point denoted: week 35, safety follow-up. In the vaccine, a single dose held 300 ug of the mutant IDH1 20-mer peptide, along with topical imiquimod. Tumors from donors were new WHO grade 3 or 4 IDH1-mutant astrocytomas with ATRX loss. The method was immunoSEQ multiplex PCR; TCRdb's version includes in-frame clones alone and lacks a portion of them. The repertoire holds approximately 62,000 clones, about 85% seen once, with around 4.6% in the top ten. Germline CDR1 reads SGHTA; CDR2 reads FQGNSA. The CDR3 runs to 14 residues. Trimming cost V 1 base and J 10 bases, with 11 bases left between them. This sequence joins TRBV7-2 and TRBJ1-6, with a tentative D call TRBD1 (6 bases). The sequence derives from a man aged 30 to 45 with glioma. The specimen was PBMCs, collected from a glioma patient whose treatment included an IDH1 peptide vaccine. The CDR3 coding sequence is TGTGCCAGCAGCTTAGTCGGGGGCTACTCACCCCTCCACTTT. Translated, it gives CASSLVGGYSPLHF.